One and the same sample provided the 26 T cell receptor beta chains below, sequenced in a study of T cells in Graves' hyperthyroidism and ophthalmopathy. Researchers took RNA transcripts and amplified the TCR beta CDR3 regions from them. Carried out on the TCR CDR3, a first-round RT-PCR used the HTBI primer set. TCRdb reanalysed the multiplex PCR reads using MiXCR and keeps one entry per CDR3 protein. The sample holds about 540,000 distinct CDR3 sequences, just over 45% seen once. The sequenced material came from peripheral blood or thyroid tissue (not recorded which). These receptors were taken from a woman younger than 30 with Graves' hyperthyroidism.

There are a few counts of this clonotype. The CDR3 here is CSVRVGSLSREQYF. The DNA for the CDR3 is TGCAGCGTTAGGGTTGGCAGCCTTTCTCGGGAGCAGTACTTC. V gene TRBV29-1 combines with J gene TRBJ2-7; D remains ambiguous. V was clipped by 5 bases and J by 7 bases, with 21 bases between them. The CDR3 loop spans 14 amino acids. Germline CDR1 reads SQVTM; CDR2 reads ANQGSEA.

CDR3 sequence (DNA): TGTGCCAGCAGCTCCTTACTAGCGGGAGAGACCCAGTACTTC. Amino acid sequence: CASSSLLAGETQYF. The chain uses TRBV7-2 and TRBJ2-5; 9 bases match TRBD2. The germline gives CDR1 SGHTA, CDR2 FQGNSA. Trimming at V came to 4 bases and at J to 4 bases, leaving 4 bases not matched to a gene. CDR3 length: 14 amino acids.

DNA for the CDR3: TGTGCCAGTAGTTTACCGGGACAGGGGCCGCCCCAGCATTTT. It encodes CASSLPGQGPPQHF. The V call is TRBV19, the J call TRBJ1-5; 10 nucleotides agree with TRBD1. V dropped 5 bases and J dropped 9; count of bases not matched to a gene: 7. This CDR3 has 14 residues. CDR1 is LNHDA and CDR2 is SQIVND in the germline V gene (reference sequence).

This clonotype has just a few counts. The V gene is TRBV7-9, the J gene TRBJ1-1; no firm D call. V was pared by 0 bases and J by 6 bases, with 11 bases between. The CDR3 runs 14 residues. CDR1 is SEHNR, CDR2 FQNEAQ, per germline (reference sequence). CDR3 sequence reads: CASSLAITSAEAFF. Here the CDR3 DNA reads TGTGCCAGCAGCTTAGCGATAACTAGCGCTGAAGCTTTCTTT.

The J gene is TRBJ1-1, the V gene TRBV10-3; no definite D call. The CDR3 has 15 amino acids. V lost 4 bases and J 2 bases, leaving 14 bases between the germline ends. The germline V gene encodes CDR1 ENHRY and CDR2 SYGVKD. The CDR3 protein is CAISGGHAGNTEAFF. The CDR3 DNA follows: TGTGCCATCAGTGGGGGTCACGCTGGAAACACTGAAGCTTTCTTT.

V is TRBV25-1 and J is TRBJ2-7; 16 positions match TRBD2. V lost 11 bases to trimming and J lost 3 bases; unmatched junction nucleotides: 4. The V gene's germline CDR1 is MGHDK and CDR2 SYGVNS. CDR3 size: 14 residues. DNA of the CDR3: TGTGCCGGGACTAGCGGGAGGGCCGACTACGAGCAGTACTTC. It translates to CAGTSGRADYEQYF.

The rearrangement joins TRBV25-1 to TRBJ2-6; 8 nucleotides line up with TRBD1. Germline V gene sequence: CDR1 MGHDK, CDR2 SYGVNS. The CDR3 is made up of 18 amino acids. V shed 2 bases and J 4 bases; nucleotides not matched to a gene: 10. The CDR3 here is CASSELGSTGAGANVLTF. In nucleotides, the CDR3 is TGTGCCAGCAGTGAACTAGGGTCGACAGGGGCCGGGGCCAACGTCCTGACTTTC. Together with reference TRBV25-1 and TRBJ2-6, the CDR3 gives the full variable domain: EADIYQTPRYLVIGTGKKITLECSQTMGHDKMYWYQQDPGMELHLIHYSYGVNSTEKGDLSSESTVSRIRTEHFPLTLESARPSHTSQYLCASSELGSTGAGANVLTFGAGSRLTVL.

This clonotype has a count of ten or more. J is TRBJ1-2 and V is TRBV29-1, with a possible D match to TRBD1 (5 bases). V lost 1 base and J lost 2, with 11 bases in between. This CDR3 region has 14 residues. Germline V CDR1 and CDR2: SQVTM, ANQGSEA. The CDR3 spells CSVEVPRDNYGYTF. CDR3 in DNA: TGCAGCGTTGAAGTCCCCAGGGACAACTATGGCTACACCTTC.

CDR3 loop: CASSFAGEPYEQYF. The CDR3, as DNA: TGTGCCAGCAGCTTTGCAGGGGAGCCCTACGAGCAGTACTTC. This chain uses TRBV11-3 with TRBJ2-7; D is possibly TRBD1 (6 bases). CDR3 length: 14 residues. Trimming pared 3 bases from V and 2 bases from J, leaving 11 bases between. The germline gives CDR1 SGHNT, CDR2 YENEEA.

This chain links TRBV12-3 or TRBV12-4 with TRBJ2-7, with TRBD1 as a possible D gene (6 bases). The germline V and J ends were trimmed by 2 bases and 4 bases, with 12 bases remaining between them. This CDR3 is 14 amino acids long. The CDR3 DNA reads TGTGCCAGCAGTTTACTCTGGGGGCCGTACGAGCAGTACTTC. It translates to CASSLLWGPYEQYF.

This clonotype showed up just a few times. One junction end does not reproduce the germline sequence, and a read error may be involved. V is TRBV7-2 and J is TRBJ1-4; 10 bases agree with TRBD1. This CDR3 comprises 14 residues. Per the germline V gene, CDR1 is SGHTA and CDR2 is FQGNSA. The CDR3 bases are TGCGCCAGCAGCCAAAGGACAGGGGGTGAAAAACTGTTTTTT. Translating gives CASSQRTGGEKLFF. The complete variable domain, with remaining parts taken from reference TRBV7-2 and TRBJ1-4, reads GAGVSQSPSNKVTEKGKDVELRCDPISGHTALYWYRQSLGQGLEFLIYFQGNSAPDKSGLPSDRFSAERTGGSVSTLTIQRTQQEDSAVYLCASSQRTGGEKLFFGSGTQLSVL.

This clonotype was found a few times. The rearrangement uses TRBV7-9 and TRBJ1-4; D is unclear. The CDR3 loop spans 16 amino acids. Trimming took off 5 bases at V and 4 bases at J, with 17 bases between the two ends. Germline values: CDR1 SEHNR, CDR2 FQNEAQ (reference sequence). CDR3: CASSQVEASLNEKLFF. The CDR3 DNA follows: TGTGCCAGCAGCCAAGTGGAGGCCAGCCTTAATGAAAAACTGTTTTTT.

This rearrangement joins TRBV14 to TRBJ1-4, with unresolved D. Germline CDR1 SGHDN, CDR2 FVKESK. CDR3 size: 16 residues. V gave up 0 bases and J gave up 5 bases, with 13 bases separating them. The CDR3 DNA follows: TGTGCCAGCAGCCAAGATTTTCGGAGTCGGAATGAAAAACTGTTTTTT. Its protein product is CASSQDFRSRNEKLFF.

This clonotype appeared a few times. This chain links TRBV3-1 with TRBJ2-7; no clear D. This CDR3 has 14 amino acids. Germline CDR1 LGHDT, CDR2 YNNKEL (reference sequence). V was clipped by 0 bases and J by 3 bases, with 9 bases between them. CDR3 nucleotide sequence: TGTGCCAGCAGCCAAGATCGACGGTACTACGAGCAGTACTTC. Translation: CASSQDRRYYEQYF.

The V call is TRBV2, the J call TRBJ2-7; D perhaps matches TRBD1 (6 bases). From germline, CDR1 is SNHLY and CDR2 FYNNEI. Trimming cost V 7 bases and J 5 bases, with 18 bases left between them. The CDR3 covers 14 residues. The CDR3 bases are TGTGCCAGCAAACCCACGTCGGCAGGGGACGAGCAGTACTTC. The encoded protein is CASKPTSAGDEQYF.

This chain connects TRBV20-1 to TRBJ1-1; D unresolved. The CDR3 contains 14 residues. Trimming left V 3 bases short and J 3 bases short, with 14 bases between. Germline V gene data show CDR1 as DFQATT and CDR2 as SNEGSKA (reference sequence). The CDR3 nucleotides are TGCAGTGCTAGGAGCCCGCTCTTGGACACTGAAGCTTTCTTT. Residues: CSARSPLLDTEAFF.

On this clonotype: Here the CDR3 omits its conserved ending phenylalanine or tryptophan, so a read error is the likely source. It is unclear where the CDR3 begins or ends on the DNA, so no DNA is shown, and the CDR3 is as TCRdb lists it. This chain links TRBV19 with TRBJ1-1; the DNA was not used to check the table's D call, TRBD1. CDR1 and CDR2 (germline): LNHDA, SQIVND (reference sequence). The CDR3 sequence runs 11 residues, both termini included. CDR3: CASSRDRTADY.

This clonotype occurred a few times. The chain is built from TRBV7-2 and TRBJ2-5, with 7 nucleotides matching TRBD1. The CDR3 has 13 residues. V lost 7 bases and J lost 2; bases outside the gene matches: 4. CDR1 is SGHTA and CDR2 is FQGNSA in the germline V gene. CDR3 sequence: CASTSGQQETQYF. CDR3 nucleotides: TGTGCCAGCACCTCGGGACAGCAAGAGACCCAGTACTTC.

Details on this clonotype: Given the absence of the conserved phenylalanine or tryptophan at the CDR3 end, a read error is likely. The genes are TRBV29-1 and TRBJ1-1, with unresolved D. The CDR3 is 12 amino acids. V lost 4 bases to trimming and J lost 0 bases, with 6 bases between them. Looked up from germline, CDR1 is SQVTM and CDR2 is ANQGSEA. CDR3 DNA sequence: TGCAGCGTTGTAATAATGAACACTGAAGCTTTCTCT. The encoded protein is CSVVIMNTEAFS.

The chain links TRBV11-1 to TRBJ1-2, with 7 nucleotides matching TRBD1. This CDR3 is 15 amino acids long. CDR1 is SGHAT and CDR2 is FQDESV in the germline V gene (reference sequence). The V and J ends lost 3 bases and 5 bases, in that order; junction bases with no gene match: 9. CDR3 bases: TGTGCCAGCAGCTTGCGTCAGTCAGGGGGGTATGGCTACACCTTC. It encodes CASSLRQSGGYGYTF. The entire variable domain, with the rest obtained from reference TRBV11-1 and TRBJ1-2, is as follows: EAEVAQSPRYKITEKSQAVAFWCDPISGHATLYWYRQILGQGPELLVQFQDESVVDDSQLPKDRFSAERLKGVDSTLKIQPAELGDSAMYLCASSLRQSGGYGYTFGSGTRLTVV.

The chain carries TRBV20-1 and TRBJ1-4; 9 bases match TRBD1. V trimming: 6 bases; J trimming: 6 bases; junction bases outside the gene matches: 11. This CDR3 region has 15 residues. The germline V gene has CDR1 DFQATT and CDR2 SNEGSKA (reference sequence). The CDR3 DNA is TGCAGTGCCAGCTCTCCGGGACAGGGAGATGAAAAACTGTTTTTT. This gives the protein CSASSPGQGDEKLFF.

V usage is TRBV7-8 and J usage is TRBJ1-1; the D is unclear. CDR3 length equals 18 residues. Deletions cut 0 bases from V and 1 base from J, with 18 bases between. Germline loops: CDR1 SGHVS, CDR2 FQNEAQ. CDR3 coding DNA: TGTGCCAGCAGCTTAGCCTGGCGGAGAGCCCTGGGGAACACTGAAGCTTTCTTT. Translated, it gives CASSLAWRRALGNTEAFF. Variable domain in full (rest from reference TRBV7-8 and TRBJ1-1): GAGVSQSPRYKVAKRGQDVALRCDPISGHVSLFWYQQALGQGPEFLTYFQNEAQLDKSGLPSDRFFAERPEGSVSTLKIQRTQQEDSAVYLCASSLAWRRALGNTEAFFGQGTRLTVV.

This sequence joins TRBV10-3 and TRBJ1-4, with a possible D match to TRBD1 (6 bases). The CDR3 length is 14 residues. V gave up 4 bases and J gave up 8 bases, with 14 bases separating them. Germline V gives CDR1 ENHRY, CDR2 SYGVKD. In nucleotides, the CDR3 is TGTGCCATCAGTGCGGGACACCCTTACGAAAAACTGTTTTTT. Residues: CAISAGHPYEKLFF.

Concerning this clonotype itself: Sequence at one end of the junction differs from germline and may be a read error. This chain uses TRBV10-2 with TRBJ1-2; tentatively, D is TRBD1 (6 bases). The length of the CDR3 is 14 residues. Germline V CDR1 and CDR2: WSHSY, SAAADI. CDR3 sequence (DNA): TGTGCCAGCAGCTCGAGGACAGAGAACTATGGCTACACCTTC. Translated: CASSSRTENYGYTF.

This clonotype has only one observation. The gene calls are TRBV5-1 and TRBJ2-2, with TRBD2 identical over 14 bases. V shed 5 bases and J 5 bases; nucleotides not matched to a gene: 5. Germline V gives CDR1 SGHRS, CDR2 YFSETQ. The CDR3 runs to 16 residues. CDR3 protein: CASRLGLAGVTGELFF. Written as DNA, the CDR3 is TGCGCCAGCAGACTGGGACTAGCGGGAGTTACCGGGGAGCTGTTTTTT.

Only a few counts were recorded for this clonotype. The chain couples TRBV7-9 to TRBJ2-5, with D unresolved. CDR1 and CDR2 (germline): SEHNR, FQNEAQ (reference sequence). The CDR3 is made up of 13 amino acids. The V and J ends lost 5 bases and 0 bases respectively, with 7 bases between them. CDR3 DNA: TGTGCCAGCAGCCCCCAGCACCAAGAGACCCAGTACTTC. It codes for CASSPQHQETQYF.